Listed below are T cell receptor beta chains from one sample, sequenced in a study of shared clonotypes between healthy human individuals. The assay was immunoSEQ multiplex PCR, and TCRdb's table has in-frame clones only and misses some. The sample has 2 million to 2.5 million clones; approximately 93% are singletons. Sequencing input: naive CD4+ T cells from PBMCs. These receptors originate from a man aged 18 to 30 in good health. Some clones in this sample may be carry-over from other donors' samples. CDR3s include the opening cysteine and the closing phenylalanine or tryptophan. A D gene is named only where the DNA matches it firmly. Size values are once, few and many counts, or a class for expanded clones, and some rows have none.

- - TRBJ1-1 TRBV18 CASSPGQGVTEAFF TGTGCCAGCTCACCAGGGCAGGGTGTCACTGAAGCTTTCTTT
- - TRBJ1-2 TRBV28 CASSLSPGESRNPYGYTF TGTGCCAGCAGTTTATCACCCGGCGAATCCAGAAATCCCTATGGCTACACCTTC
- - TRBJ1-2 TRBV6-4 CASSDGAGYTF TGTGCCAGCAGTGATGGGGCAGGGTACACCTTC
TRBD1 - TRBJ2-1 TRBV7-3 CASSLAPGTGGTQFF TGTGCCAGCAGCTTAGCTCCCGGGACAGGGGGGACGCAGTTCTTC
- - TRBJ2-5 TRBV5-1 CASSRGTVVLGIETQYF TGCGCCAGCAGCCGAGGGACGGTAGTGCTGGGCATCGAGACCCAGTACTTC
TRBD2 once TRBJ2-1 TRBV28 CASSFLTGGSYNEQFF TGTGCCAGCAGTTTTCTGACGGGGGGCTCCTACAATGAGCAGTTCTTC
- - TRBJ2-7 TRBV10-3 CAISGGPGDAEQYF TGTGCCATCAGTGGGGGCCCAGGGGACGCCGAGCAGTACTTC
TRBD2 - TRBJ2-3 TRBV29-1 CSVPRLAGVDTQYF TGCAGCGTACCACGACTAGCGGGAGTGGATACGCAGTATTTT
TRBD1 - TRBJ1-1 TRBV7-9 CASTITGAGAEAFF TGTGCCAGCACCATTACAGGGGCCGGGGCTGAAGCTTTCTTT
TRBD2 - TRBJ2-7 TRBV9 CASSGASSRGGEQYF TGTGCCAGCAGCGGAGCCTCCTCTCGGGGGGGCGAGCAGTACTTC
TRBD1 - TRBJ2-2 TRBV7-2 CASSRVQGAGTGELFF TGTGCCAGCAGCCGAGTCCAGGGGGCCGGCACCGGGGAGCTGTTTTTT
- - TRBJ2-7 TRBV27 CASSFRDRRPYEQYF TGTGCCAGCAGTTTCCGGGACCGCCGCCCCTACGAGCAGTACTTC
- - TRBJ1-1 TRBV2 CASSEDYRGTEAFF TGTGCCAGCAGTGAAGACTACCGGGGCACTGAAGCTTTCTTT
- - TRBJ1-2 TRBV5-6 CASSLGRDGRGYTF TGTGCCAGCAGCCTCGGACGGGATGGACGGGGCTACACCTTC
TRBD1 - TRBJ2-1 TRBV5-1 CASSSGQTEQFF TGCGCCAGCAGCTCGGGACAGACCGAGCAGTTCTTC
- once TRBJ2-1 TRBV5-1 CASASSYNEQFF TGCGCCAGCGCCAGCTCCTACAATGAGCAGTTCTTC
- - TRBJ2-3 TRBV21-1 CASSKSFLIPDTQYF TGTGCCAGCAGCAAATCATTTTTGATCCCAGATACGCAGTATTTT
TRBD2 - TRBJ2-5 TRBV2 CASSAIAGVETQYF TGTGCCAGCAGTGCCATAGCGGGAGTGGAGACCCAGTACTTC
- once TRBJ2-3 TRBV7-2 CASSLGTGRGTDTQYF TGTGCCAGCAGCTTAGGTACGGGCCGGGGCACAGATACGCAGTATTTT
TRBD1 - TRBJ2-3 TRBV29-1 CSVGQGGTDTQYF TGCAGCGTGGGACAGGGCGGCACAGATACGCAGTATTTT
- - TRBJ2-5 TRBV5-4 CASSLALASGETQYF TGTGCCAGCAGCTTGGCCCTAGCCTCGGGGGAGACCCAGTACTTC
TRBD1 - TRBJ1-2 TRBV5-1 CASSRDRVGYTF TGCGCCAGTAGCCGGGACAGGGTGGGCTACACCTTC
- - TRBJ1-5 TRBV19 CASSIGRGQPQHF TGTGCCAGTAGTATAGGACGGGGGCAGCCCCAGCATTTT
- few TRBJ1-1 TRBV6-6 CASSGPGGAAFF TGTGCCAGCAGTGGCCCGGGGGGGGCCGCTTTCTTT
TRBD1 - TRBJ2-7 TRBV5-1 CASSLGDRSYEQYF TGCGCCAGCAGTCTGGGGGACAGAAGCTACGAGCAGTACTTC
- - TRBJ1-3 TRBV4-3 CASSQVPGTGNTIYF TGCGCCAGCAGCCAAGTCCCGGGTACTGGAAACACCATATATTTT
TRBD1 - TRBJ2-5 TRBV6-1 CASGKTGVVETQYF TGTGCCAGCGGCAAAACAGGGGTGGTGGAGACCCAGTACTTC
TRBD1 - TRBJ1-1 TRBV2 CASSVILQGAGTEAFF TGTGCCAGCAGTGTTATATTACAGGGGGCTGGGACTGAAGCTTTCTTT
- - TRBJ2-7 TRBV7-2 CASSSTQNSYEQYF TGTGCCAGCAGCTCGACCCAGAATTCCTACGAGCAGTACTTC
TRBD1 - TRBJ2-2 TRBV10-1 CASRSTGANTGELFF TGCGCCAGCAGGTCGACAGGGGCGAACACCGGGGAGCTGTTTTTT
TRBD1 - TRBJ2-2 TRBV4-3 CASSQGQGVTNTGELFF TGCGCCAGCAGCCAAGGACAGGGGGTTACGAACACCGGGGAGCTGTTTTTT
TRBD2 - TRBJ2-1 TRBV28 CASSLGLAGVYEQFF TGTGCCAGCAGTTTAGGTCTAGCGGGAGTGTATGAGCAGTTCTTC